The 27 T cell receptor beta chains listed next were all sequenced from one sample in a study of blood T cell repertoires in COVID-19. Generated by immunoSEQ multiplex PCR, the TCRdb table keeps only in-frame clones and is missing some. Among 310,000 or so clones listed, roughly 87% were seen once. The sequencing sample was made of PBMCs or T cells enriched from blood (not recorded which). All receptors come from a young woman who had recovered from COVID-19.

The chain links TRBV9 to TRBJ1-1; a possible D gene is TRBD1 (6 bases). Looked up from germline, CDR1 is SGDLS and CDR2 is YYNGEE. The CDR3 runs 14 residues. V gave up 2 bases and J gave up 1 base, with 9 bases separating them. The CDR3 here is CASSVVGQNTEAFF. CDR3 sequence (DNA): TGTGCCAGCAGCGTCGTGGGACAGAACACTGAAGCTTTCTTT.

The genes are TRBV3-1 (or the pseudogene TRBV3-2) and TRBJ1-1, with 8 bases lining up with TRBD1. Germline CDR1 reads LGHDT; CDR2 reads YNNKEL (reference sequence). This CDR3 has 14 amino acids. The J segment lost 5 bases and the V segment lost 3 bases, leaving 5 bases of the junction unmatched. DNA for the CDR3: TGTGCCAGCAGCCATGGGGACAGGACGACTGAAGCTTTCTTT. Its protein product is CASSHGDRTTEAFF.

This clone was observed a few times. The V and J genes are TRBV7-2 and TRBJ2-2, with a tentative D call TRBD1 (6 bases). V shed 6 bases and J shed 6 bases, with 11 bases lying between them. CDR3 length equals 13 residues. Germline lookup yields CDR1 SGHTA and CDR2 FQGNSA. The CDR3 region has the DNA TGTGCCAGCAGGCGACAGGTCCCCGGGGAGCTGTTTTTT. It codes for CASRRQVPGELFF.

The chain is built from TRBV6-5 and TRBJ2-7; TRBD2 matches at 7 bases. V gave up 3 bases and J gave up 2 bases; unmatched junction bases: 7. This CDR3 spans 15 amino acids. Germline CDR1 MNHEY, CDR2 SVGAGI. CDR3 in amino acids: CASSYSRGKTYEQYF. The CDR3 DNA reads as TGTGCCAGCAGTTATTCGCGGGGGAAGACCTACGAGCAGTACTTC.

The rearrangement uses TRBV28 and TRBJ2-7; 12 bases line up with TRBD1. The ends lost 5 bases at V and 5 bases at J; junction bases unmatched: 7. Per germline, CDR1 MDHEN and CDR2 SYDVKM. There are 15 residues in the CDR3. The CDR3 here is CASSRSGTGGHEQYF. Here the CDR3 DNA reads TGTGCCAGCAGTCGCAGCGGGACAGGGGGCCACGAGCAGTACTTC. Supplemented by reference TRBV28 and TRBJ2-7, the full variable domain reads DVKVTQSSRYLVKRTGEKVFLECVQDMDHENMFWYRQDPGLGLRLIYFSYDVKMKEKGDIPEGYSVSREKKERFSLILESASTNQTSMYLCASSRSGTGGHEQYFGPGTRLTVT.

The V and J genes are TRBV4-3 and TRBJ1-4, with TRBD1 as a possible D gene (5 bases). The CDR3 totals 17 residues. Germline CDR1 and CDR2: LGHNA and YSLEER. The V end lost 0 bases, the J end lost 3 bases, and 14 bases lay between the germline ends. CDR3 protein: CASSQDRQGPSNEKLFF. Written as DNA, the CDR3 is TGCGCCAGCAGCCAAGATCGGCAGGGTCCCTCTAATGAAAAACTGTTTTTT.

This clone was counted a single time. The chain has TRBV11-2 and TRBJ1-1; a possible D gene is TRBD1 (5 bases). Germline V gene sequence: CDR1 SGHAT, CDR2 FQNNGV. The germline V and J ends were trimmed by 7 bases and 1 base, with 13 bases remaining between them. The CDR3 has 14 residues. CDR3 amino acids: CASTVIGGNTEAFF. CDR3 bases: TGTGCCAGCACGGTGATCGGGGGGAACACTGAAGCTTTCTTT.

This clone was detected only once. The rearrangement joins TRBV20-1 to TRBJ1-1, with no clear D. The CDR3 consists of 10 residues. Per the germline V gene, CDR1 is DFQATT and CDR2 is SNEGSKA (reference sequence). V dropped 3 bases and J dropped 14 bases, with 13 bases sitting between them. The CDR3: CSARTLQSFF. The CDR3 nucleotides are TGCAGTGCTAGGACCCTACAGAGCTTCTTT.

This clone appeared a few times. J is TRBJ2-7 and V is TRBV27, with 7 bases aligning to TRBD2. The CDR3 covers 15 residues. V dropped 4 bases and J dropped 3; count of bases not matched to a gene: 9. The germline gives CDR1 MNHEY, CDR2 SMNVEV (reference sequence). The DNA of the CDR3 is TGTGCCAGCAGTTGGGCTGGCTCTAGCGGCTACGAGCAGTACTTC. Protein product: CASSWAGSSGYEQYF.

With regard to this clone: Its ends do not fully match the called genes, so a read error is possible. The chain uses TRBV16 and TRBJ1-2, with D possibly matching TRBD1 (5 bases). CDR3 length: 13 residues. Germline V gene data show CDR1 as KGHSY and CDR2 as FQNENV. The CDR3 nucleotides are TGTGCCAGCAGCCAATACGGGACTCCCCTCGGCTACTTC. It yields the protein CASSQYGTPLGYF. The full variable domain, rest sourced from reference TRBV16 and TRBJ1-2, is GEEVAQTPKHLVRGEGQKAKLYCAPIKGHSYVFWYQQVLKNEFKFLISFQNENVFDETGMPKERFSAKCLPNSPCSLEIQATKLEDSAVYFCASSQYGTPLGYFGSGTRLTVV.

DNA for the CDR3: TGCGCCAGCAGTGAGTCGAATTTTTATTTGGGGGGGATTAACAATCAGCCCCAGCATTTT. This codes for CASSESNFYLGGINNQPQHF. The chain links TRBV10-1 to TRBJ1-5; D is perhaps TRBD1 (5 bases). The CDR3 is made up of 20 amino acids. The germline V and J ends were trimmed by 0 bases and 3 bases, with 24 bases remaining between them. Germline V gene data show CDR1 as WNHNN and CDR2 as SYGVQD (reference sequence).

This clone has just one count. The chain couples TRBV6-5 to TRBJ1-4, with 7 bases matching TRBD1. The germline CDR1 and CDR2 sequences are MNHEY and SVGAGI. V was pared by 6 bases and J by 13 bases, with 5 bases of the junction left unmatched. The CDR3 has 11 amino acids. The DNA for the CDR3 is TGTGCCAGCAGGCGACAGGGAGGACTGTTTTTT. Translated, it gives CASRRQGGLFF.

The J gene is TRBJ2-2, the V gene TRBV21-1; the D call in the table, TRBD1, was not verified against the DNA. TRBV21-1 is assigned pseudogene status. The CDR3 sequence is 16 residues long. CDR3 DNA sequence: TGTGCCAGCAGCACCCCCTCGTTCCCTACAGCCGGGGAGCTGTTTTTT. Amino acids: CASSTPSFPTAGELFF.

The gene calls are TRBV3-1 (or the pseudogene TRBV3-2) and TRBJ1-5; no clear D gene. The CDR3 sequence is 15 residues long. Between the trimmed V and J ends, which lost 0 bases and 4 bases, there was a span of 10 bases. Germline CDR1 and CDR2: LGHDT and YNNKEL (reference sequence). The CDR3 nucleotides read TGTGCCAGCAGCCAAGATTTGGCCGGGAATCAGCCCCAGCATTTT. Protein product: CASSQDLAGNQPQHF.

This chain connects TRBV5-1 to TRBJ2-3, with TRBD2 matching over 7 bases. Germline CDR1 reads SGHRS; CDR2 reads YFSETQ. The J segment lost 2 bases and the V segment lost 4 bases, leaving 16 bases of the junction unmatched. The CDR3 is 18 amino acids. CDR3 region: CASSTHTGSSGFTDTQYF. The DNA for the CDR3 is TGCGCCAGCAGCACGCACACGGGATCTAGCGGATTCACAGATACGCAGTATTTT.

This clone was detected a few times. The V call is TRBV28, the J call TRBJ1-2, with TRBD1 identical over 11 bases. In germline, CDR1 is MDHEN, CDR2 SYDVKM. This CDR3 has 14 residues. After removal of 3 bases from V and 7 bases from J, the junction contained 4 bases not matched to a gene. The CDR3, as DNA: TGTGCCAGCAGTTTCTGGACAGGGGGCCTTGGCTACACCTTC. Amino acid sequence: CASSFWTGGLGYTF.

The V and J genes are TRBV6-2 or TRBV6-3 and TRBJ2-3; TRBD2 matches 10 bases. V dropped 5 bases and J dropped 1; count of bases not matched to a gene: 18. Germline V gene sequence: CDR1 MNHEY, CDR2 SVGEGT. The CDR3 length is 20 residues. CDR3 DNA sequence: TGTGCCAGCAGTCCGTATACTAGCGGGGACCTACTATTTGGCACAGATACGCAGTATTTT. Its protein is CASSPYTSGDLLFGTDTQYF.

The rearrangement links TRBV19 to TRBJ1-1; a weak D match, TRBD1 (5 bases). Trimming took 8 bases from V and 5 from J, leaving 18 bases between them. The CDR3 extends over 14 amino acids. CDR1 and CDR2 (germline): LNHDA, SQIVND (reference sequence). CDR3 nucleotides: TGTGCCAGTCGACGCTCTGGGGGAGGGACTGAAGCTTTCTTT. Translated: CASRRSGGGTEAFF.

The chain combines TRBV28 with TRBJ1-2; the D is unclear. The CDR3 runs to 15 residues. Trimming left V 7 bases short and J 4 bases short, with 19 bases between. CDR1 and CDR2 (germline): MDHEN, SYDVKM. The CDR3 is CASTLTPNGGYGYTF. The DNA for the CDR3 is TGTGCCAGCACTCTTACGCCCAATGGCGGCTATGGCTACACCTTC.

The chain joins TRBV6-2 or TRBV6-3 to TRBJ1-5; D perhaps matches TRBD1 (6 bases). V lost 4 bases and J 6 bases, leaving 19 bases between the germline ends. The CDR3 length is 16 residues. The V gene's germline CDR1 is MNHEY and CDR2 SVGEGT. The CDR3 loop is CASSSRGATQSQPQHF. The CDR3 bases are TGTGCCAGCAGTTCTCGGGGGGCGACCCAGTCTCAGCCCCAGCATTTT.

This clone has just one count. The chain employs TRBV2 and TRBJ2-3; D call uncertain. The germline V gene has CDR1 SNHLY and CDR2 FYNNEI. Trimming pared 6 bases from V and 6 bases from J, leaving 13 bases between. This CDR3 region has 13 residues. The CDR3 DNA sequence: TGTGCCAGCAGGGAGACGCATCCTGATACGCAGTATTTT. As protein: CASRETHPDTQYF. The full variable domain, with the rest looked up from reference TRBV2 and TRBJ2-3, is EPEVTQTPSHQVTQMGQEVILRCVPISNHLYFYWYRQILGQKVEFLVSFYNNEISEKSEIFDDQFSVERPDGSNFTLKIRSTKLEDSAMYFCASRETHPDTQYFGPGTRLTVL.

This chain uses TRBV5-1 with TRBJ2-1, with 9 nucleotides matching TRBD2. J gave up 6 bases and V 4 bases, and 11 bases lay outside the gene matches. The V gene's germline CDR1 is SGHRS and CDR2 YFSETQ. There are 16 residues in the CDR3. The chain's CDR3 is CASSRELRGGLNEQFF. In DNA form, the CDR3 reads TGCGCCAGCAGCAGGGAATTGCGGGGGGGCCTCAATGAGCAGTTCTTC.

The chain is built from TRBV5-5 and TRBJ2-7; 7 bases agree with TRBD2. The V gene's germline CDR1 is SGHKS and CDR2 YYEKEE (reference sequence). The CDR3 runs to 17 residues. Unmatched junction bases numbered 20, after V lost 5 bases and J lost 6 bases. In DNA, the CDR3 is TGTGCCAGCAGGCCCTATGGGGGGGAAGAAGGAGGCACCGAGCAGTACTTC. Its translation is CASRPYGGEEGGTEQYF.

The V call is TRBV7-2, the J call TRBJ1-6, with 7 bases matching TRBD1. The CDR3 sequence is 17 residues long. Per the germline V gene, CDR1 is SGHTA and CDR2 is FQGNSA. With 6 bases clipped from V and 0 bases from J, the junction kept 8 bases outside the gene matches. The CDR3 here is CASSQQGLSSYNSPLHF. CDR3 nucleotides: TGTGCCAGCAGTCAACAGGGGCTTAGCTCCTATAATTCACCCCTCCACTTT.

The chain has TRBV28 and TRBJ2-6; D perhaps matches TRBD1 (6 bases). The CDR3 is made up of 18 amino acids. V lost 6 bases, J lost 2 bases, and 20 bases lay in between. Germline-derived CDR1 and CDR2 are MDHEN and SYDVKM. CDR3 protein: CASSPTTGSLPGANVLTF. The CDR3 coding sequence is TGTGCCAGCAGCCCGACCACAGGGTCCCTCCCTGGGGCCAACGTCCTGACTTTC. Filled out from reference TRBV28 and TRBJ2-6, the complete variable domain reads DVKVTQSSRYLVKRTGEKVFLECVQDMDHENMFWYRQDPGLGLRLIYFSYDVKMKEKGDIPEGYSVSREKKERFSLILESASTNQTSMYLCASSPTTGSLPGANVLTFGAGSRLTVL.

Written as DNA, the CDR3 is TGTGCCAGCAGTTGGCTAGCGGGCCGGAATGAGCAGTTCTTC. Its protein is CASSWLAGRNEQFF. The J gene is TRBJ2-1, the V gene TRBV6-6; 8 bases match TRBD2. Germline CDR1 is MNHNY and CDR2 is SVGAGI (reference sequence). The CDR3 has 14 amino acids. The J segment lost 7 bases and the V segment lost 4 bases, leaving 6 bases of the junction unmatched.

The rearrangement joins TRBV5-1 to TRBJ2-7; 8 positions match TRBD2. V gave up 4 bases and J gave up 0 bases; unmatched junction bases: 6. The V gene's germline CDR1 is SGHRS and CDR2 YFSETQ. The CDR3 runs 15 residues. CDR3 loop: CASSPTSASSYEQYF. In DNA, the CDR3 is TGCGCCAGCAGCCCGACTAGCGCGAGCTCCTACGAGCAGTACTTC.